These 21 T cell receptor beta chains were sequenced from one sample in a study of shared clonotypes between healthy human individuals. TCRdb keeps only in-frame clones here, not all; method: immunoSEQ multiplex PCR. The sample lists 950,000 to 1,200,000 clones; 60% to 80% were seen once. Input material: memory CD4+ T cells from PBMCs. Subset given: CD45RA-negative fraction. These receptors all come from a man in his late teens or twenties in good health. Some clones in this sample may be carry-over from other donors' samples.

The chain combines TRBV5-6 with TRBJ2-5, with a possible D match to TRBD2 (5 bases). The CDR3 runs to 16 residues. The germline V gene encodes CDR1 SGHDT and CDR2 YYEEEE. V dropped 3 bases and J dropped 1 base, with 16 bases sitting between them. Here the CDR3 reads CASSSELSATQETQYF. As DNA, the CDR3 is TGTGCCAGCAGCTCGGAGCTTAGCGCCACCCAAGAGACCCAGTACTTC. Full variable domain (remainder filled in from reference TRBV5-6 and TRBJ2-5): DAGVTQSPTHLIKTRGQQVTLRCSPKSGHDTVSWYQQALGQGPQFIFQYYEEEERQRGNFPDRFSGHQFPNYSSELNVNALLLGDSALYLCASSSELSATQETQYFGPGTRLLVL.

The chain carries TRBV29-1 and TRBJ1-2; tentative D call: TRBD1 (5 bases). The CDR3 length is 11 residues. Per the germline V gene, CDR1 is SQVTM and CDR2 is ANQGSEA. CDR3 region: CGMGENYGYTF. The CDR3, as DNA: TGCGGGATGGGGGAAAACTATGGCTACACCTTC.

The gene calls are TRBV7-2 and TRBJ1-5; 7 bases are a match to TRBD1. From germline, CDR1 is SGHTA and CDR2 FQGNSA. Germline trimming cut 3 bases from V and 2 bases from J; bases unmatched to any gene: 10. The CDR3 is made up of 17 amino acids. Here the CDR3 reads CASSFTTGVWRNQPQHF. Written as DNA, the CDR3 is TGTGCCAGCAGCTTTACTACAGGGGTATGGCGCAATCAGCCCCAGCATTTT.

The CDR3 DNA is TGTGCCAGCGGGGAAGGAGTATCGAGGACCGTTCGCATTCAGTACTTC. Its protein is CASGEGVSRTVRIQYF. J is TRBJ2-4 and V is TRBV2; D remains unclear. CDR3 length equals 16 residues. Trimming took 8 bases from V and 9 from J, leaving 26 bases between them. CDR1 is SNHLY, CDR2 FYNNEI, per germline.

The gene calls are TRBV7-3 and TRBJ2-5; D is possibly TRBD2 (6 bases). There are 14 residues in the CDR3. The germline V gene has CDR1 SGHTA and CDR2 FQGTGA. V was clipped by 5 bases and J by 2 bases, with 12 bases between them. The CDR3 is CASSRGGGQETQYF. The CDR3 DNA follows: TGTGCCAGCAGCCGAGGTGGGGGGCAAGAGACCCAGTACTTC.

The CDR3 reads CASSPGQGVAYEQYF. CDR3 in DNA: TGTGCCAGCTCACCAGGGCAGGGGGTCGCCTACGAGCAGTACTTC. The genes are TRBV18 and TRBJ2-7; 7 nucleotides line up with TRBD1. CDR3 length: 15 amino acids. Trimming took 2 bases from V and 2 from J; bases not matched to a gene: 6. CDR1 is KGHSH, CDR2 LQKENI, per germline. The full variable domain, its missing parts supplied by reference TRBV18 and TRBJ2-7, is NAGVMQNPRHLVRRRGQEARLRCSPMKGHSHVYWYRQLPEEGLKFMVYLQKENIIDESGMPKERFSAEFPKEGPSILRIQQVVRGDSAAYFCASSPGQGVAYEQYFGPGTRLTVT.

Only a few counts were recorded for this clone. The chain couples TRBV23-1 to TRBJ2-1; D might be TRBD2 (6 bases). TRBV23-1 is an ORF for which the function is uncertain. CDR3 length: 17 amino acids. Trimming took off 8 bases at V and 10 bases at J, with 30 bases between the two ends. The CDR3 here is CASYSPSLVRASGEQFF. The CDR3 nucleotides read TGCGCCAGCTACTCCCCCTCTCTCGTCCGGGCCAGCGGGGAGCAGTTCTTC.

The chain uses TRBV7-2 and TRBJ2-5, with 11 bases matching TRBD2. The CDR3 runs 16 residues. Germline V CDR1 and CDR2: SGHTA, FQGNSA. V dropped 5 bases and J dropped 2; count of bases not matched to a gene: 7. CDR3 loop: CASSAPGLAEQETQYF. DNA of the CDR3: TGTGCCAGCAGCGCCCCGGGACTAGCGGAGCAAGAGACCCAGTACTTC.

The rearrangement uses TRBV28 and TRBJ2-7, with 10 bases lining up with TRBD1. CDR3 length equals 18 residues. J gave up 1 base and V 1 base, and 10 bases lay outside the gene matches. Germline values: CDR1 MDHEN, CDR2 SYDVKM. The CDR3 nucleotides read TGTGCCAGCAGTTTATCGCGAGTGGGGGACAGGGGTTCCTACGAGCAGTACTTC. Its translation is CASSLSRVGDRGSYEQYF.

The V and J genes are TRBV7-6 and TRBJ1-2; D is unresolved. V was cut by 1 base and J by 8 bases, with 11 bases left in between. Germline V gene sequence: CDR1 SGHVS, CDR2 FNYEAQ. The CDR3 contains 13 residues. In nucleotides, the CDR3 is TGTGCCAGCAGCTTAGATAATTGGATCGGCTACACCTTC. Its protein product is CASSLDNWIGYTF.

This rearrangement joins TRBV5-4 to TRBJ2-2; 9 bases line up with TRBD2. This CDR3 region has 17 residues. Trimming cost V 4 bases and J 3 bases; bases outside gene matches: 10. Germline assignment: CDR1 SGHNT and CDR2 YYREEE (reference sequence). For the CDR3, the DNA is TGTGCCAGCAGCGTATCTAGCGGGACGACGTACACCGGGGAGCTGTTTTTT. Amino acids: CASSVSSGTTYTGELFF.

The chain has TRBV6-5 and TRBJ2-1, with 9 bases that match TRBD2. CDR1 and CDR2 (germline): MNHEY, SVGAGI. Trimming removed 6 bases from V and 3 bases from J; junction bases left unmatched: 6. This CDR3 is 15 amino acids long. In DNA form, the CDR3 reads TGTGCCAGCAGGGTAGCGGGAGCGGGCTACAATGAGCAGTTCTTC. This codes for CASRVAGAGYNEQFF.

A remark on this clone: In the same sample, other DNA sequences code for this CDR3. The V call is TRBV28, the J call TRBJ1-2; TRBD1 agrees at 9 bases. The germline gives CDR1 MDHEN, CDR2 SYDVKM. This CDR3 has 14 residues. With 7 bases clipped from V and 5 bases from J, the junction kept 8 bases outside the gene matches. The CDR3 loop reads CASTSGDRVYGYTF. In DNA, the CDR3 is TGTGCCAGCACCTCCGGGGACAGGGTATATGGCTACACCTTC.

J is TRBJ1-5 and V is TRBV28; 9 bases are shared with TRBD1. CDR1 is MDHEN, CDR2 SYDVKM, per germline. This CDR3 comprises 15 residues. Trimming cost V 5 bases and J 2 bases; bases outside gene matches: 4. Written as DNA, the CDR3 is TGTGCCAGCAGTCAACAGGGGGCCGGCAATCAGCCCCAGCATTTT. Its translation is CASSQQGAGNQPQHF. The full variable domain, with the rest looked up from reference TRBV28 and TRBJ1-5, is DVKVTQSSRYLVKRTGEKVFLECVQDMDHENMFWYRQDPGLGLRLIYFSYDVKMKEKGDIPEGYSVSREKKERFSLILESASTNQTSMYLCASSQQGAGNQPQHFGDGTRLSIL.

The rearrangement joins TRBV18 to TRBJ2-7; D is unclear. The CDR3 covers 13 residues. In germline, CDR1 is KGHSH, CDR2 LQKENI. V lost 3 bases and J 4 bases, leaving 10 bases between the germline ends. CDR3 region: CASSPDLGYEQYF. The CDR3 bases are TGTGCCAGCTCACCCGACTTAGGGTACGAGCAGTACTTC.

This clone showed up just once. The J gene is TRBJ2-2, the V gene TRBV27, with 12 bases lining up with TRBD2. Germline V lookup: CDR1 MNHEY, CDR2 SMNVEV (reference sequence). Germline trimming cut 6 bases from V and 2 bases from J; bases unmatched to any gene: 7. This CDR3 is built from 17 residues. The CDR3, as DNA: TGTGCCAGCAGCCCCAGACTAGCGGGAGTCAACACCGGGGAGCTGTTTTTT. It encodes CASSPRLAGVNTGELFF.

The chain links TRBV5-1 to TRBJ1-3; 8 bases fit TRBD1. Germline-derived CDR1 and CDR2 are SGHRS and YFSETQ. V shed 1 base and J 3 bases; nucleotides not matched to a gene: 15. The CDR3 contains 19 residues. Here the CDR3 reads CASSLSPWTGQEDGNTIYF. The CDR3 DNA follows: TGCGCCAGCAGCTTGTCCCCCTGGACAGGGCAAGAAGATGGAAACACCATATATTTT.

The chain has TRBV19 and TRBJ2-7, with 10 bases matching TRBD1. CDR1 is LNHDA, CDR2 SQIVND, per germline (reference sequence). The CDR3 sequence is 15 residues long. J lost 7 bases, V lost 3 bases, and 9 bases had no gene match. In DNA, the CDR3 is TGTGCCAGTAGTATCCGGACAGGGGGGATTGGGGAGCAGTACTTC. It encodes CASSIRTGGIGEQYF.

This sequence joins TRBV19 and TRBJ2-7, with TRBD2 matching over 10 bases. The CDR3 loop spans 15 amino acids. Per germline, CDR1 LNHDA and CDR2 SQIVND (reference sequence). V lost 6 bases to trimming and J lost 3 bases; unmatched junction nucleotides: 8. As DNA, the CDR3 is TGTGCCAGTAGAAAATCCGGGACTAGCGACTACGAGCAGTACTTC. This sequence encodes CASRKSGTSDYEQYF.

This clone has a single count. This chain links TRBV15 with TRBJ2-3; tentative D call: TRBD1 (5 bases). This CDR3 comprises 18 residues. Germline CDR1 and CDR2: LNHNV and YYDKDF (reference sequence). V was shortened by 1 base and J by 0 bases, with 17 bases between the two germline ends. CDR3 coding DNA: TGTGCCACCAGCAGAGCTCGACAGAGCACAGCTAGCACAGATACGCAGTATTTT. Amino acid sequence: CATSRARQSTASTDTQYF.

This rearrangement joins TRBV28 to TRBJ1-4; 7 nucleotides line up with TRBD1. V was pared by 7 bases and J by 5 bases, with 10 bases of the junction left unmatched. CDR1 and CDR2 from the germline V gene are MDHEN and SYDVKM. The CDR3 contains 15 residues. CDR3 amino acids: CASKDGTAVNEKLFF. The CDR3 nucleotides are TGTGCCAGCAAAGACGGGACAGCCGTCAATGAAAAACTGTTTTTT. The full variable domain, its missing parts supplied by reference TRBV28 and TRBJ1-4, is DVKVTQSSRYLVKRTGEKVFLECVQDMDHENMFWYRQDPGLGLRLIYFSYDVKMKEKGDIPEGYSVSREKKERFSLILESASTNQTSMYLCASKDGTAVNEKLFFGSGTQLSVL.